This T cell receptor (beta chain) was documented in a study of T cell responses to AZD1222 COVID-19 vaccine. Study observations and caveats: Nearly half of unique spike-specific TCRs reportedly avoided B.1.351 and B.1.1.7 mutated regions. There were mostly white British donors and more females than males, and clonal diversity was possibly underestimated. Sampling captured repertoires only after the peak T cell response.

This clone was seen a few times. The antigen remains undetermined. Profiling relied on immunoSEQ multiplex PCR, and the TCRdb table lists in-frame clones only, not all of them. The data contain some 150,000 clones, approximately 88% of them seen just once; the ten biggest clones take up 1.5% to 2%. The CDR3 has 12 amino acids. Trimming cost V 5 bases and J 1 base, with 2 bases left between them. CDR1 MNHEY and CDR2 SVGAGI come from the germline V gene. V usage is TRBV6-5 and J usage is TRBJ2-2; D remains unclear. The source was peripheral blood, collected on day 0 of AZD1222 vaccination. The receptor's source is an adult in good health. CDR3: CASSRNTGELFF. In DNA form, the CDR3 reads TGTGCCAGCAGTCGGAACACCGGGGAGCTGTTTTTT.